These 4 T cell receptor beta chains were all obtained from the same sample, sequenced in a study of identical twins. TCRdb analysed the 5' RACE reads with MiXCR anew, one entry per CDR3 protein. The table has about 100,000 distinct CDR3 sequences, 5.9% seen once. Source material: memory T cells sorted from blood. These receptor sequences come from a woman in her forties or fifties in good health.

This clonotype was counted ten times or more. The chain is built from TRBV5-6 and TRBJ2-1, with D hard to call. This CDR3 is 18 amino acids long. Trimming removed 2 bases at V and 2 bases at J, with 20 bases between. Germline CDR1 is SGHDT and CDR2 is YYEEEE. CDR3 loop: CASSLGEIRLPPYNEQFF. DNA for the CDR3: TGTGCCAGCAGCTTAGGAGAGATACGACTCCCTCCCTACAATGAGCAGTTCTTC.

As DNA, the CDR3 is TGTGCCAGCAGCGGACTAGCGCGATTTCACGGGCGGCAGTTCTTC. This sequence encodes CASSGLARFHGRQFF. The chain uses TRBV9 and TRBJ2-1; 8 bases fit TRBD2. The trim removed 3 bases at V and 12 bases at J, leaving 14 bases unmatched. Per germline, CDR1 SGDLS and CDR2 YYNGEE. The CDR3 covers 15 residues.

In nucleotides, the CDR3 is TGTGCCAGCAGCCCGACCCCCGGGACTAGCGGAGAGACCCAGTACTTC. Its protein product is CASSPTPGTSGETQYF. The chain carries TRBV7-7 and TRBJ2-5, with TRBD2 identical over 11 bases. CDR3 length: 16 amino acids. The junction had 9 bases not matched to a gene; V was cut back by 5 bases and J by 4 bases. Germline CDR1 reads SSHAT; CDR2 reads FNYEAQ (reference sequence).

There are a few counts of this clonotype. A read error may explain this, as a much larger clone is one base away. The V and J genes are TRBV18 and TRBJ1-1; no definite D call. Germline values: CDR1 KGHSH, CDR2 LQKENI. The CDR3 loop spans 16 amino acids. The CDR3 coding sequence is TGTGCCAGCTCATTCGCTTTAGGGCTCATGAACACTGAAGATTTCTTT. This encodes CASSFALGLMNTEDFF.